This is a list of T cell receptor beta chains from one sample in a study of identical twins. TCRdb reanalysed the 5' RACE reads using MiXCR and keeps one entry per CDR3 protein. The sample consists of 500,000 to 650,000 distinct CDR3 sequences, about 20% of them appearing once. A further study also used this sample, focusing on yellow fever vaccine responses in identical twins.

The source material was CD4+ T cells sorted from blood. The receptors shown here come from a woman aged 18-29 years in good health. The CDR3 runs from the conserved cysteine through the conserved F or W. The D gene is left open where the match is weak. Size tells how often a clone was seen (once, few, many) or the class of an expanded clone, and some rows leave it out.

CDR3 DNA: TGTGCCAGCAGCCCGCGGACTAGCGGTTCCTACAATGAGCAGTTCTTC; CDR3 protein: CASSPRTSGSYNEQFF; clone size: many; V gene: TRBV3-1; J gene: TRBJ2-1; D gene: TRBD2
CDR3 DNA: TGCGCCAGCACGGGGGTTAGCAGGGAGCAGTACTTC; CDR3 protein: CASTGVSREQYF; clone size: NA; V gene: TRBV5-1; J gene: TRBJ2-7; D gene: NA
CDR3 DNA: TGTGCCAGCAGTTACTCCGGGACAGGGGGCGCGCAGCCCCAGCATTTT; CDR3 protein: CASSYSGTGGAQPQHF; clone size: few; V gene: TRBV6-5; J gene: TRBJ1-5; D gene: TRBD1
CDR3 DNA: TGTGCCAGCTCACCGGGGTTGGCGAATGAGCAGTTCTTC; CDR3 protein: CASSPGLANEQFF; clone size: many; V gene: TRBV18; J gene: TRBJ2-1; D gene: NA
CDR3 DNA: TGTGCCAGCAGTTTAAAAAATGAGCAGTTCTTC; CDR3 protein: CASSLKNEQFF; clone size: NA; V gene: TRBV12-3/TRBV12-4; J gene: TRBJ2-1; D gene: NA
CDR3 DNA: TGTGCCAGCAGCTCGGAACTAGCGCTAGCCAACACCGGGGAGCTGTTTTTT; CDR3 protein: CASSSELALANTGELFF; clone size: NA; V gene: TRBV7-9; J gene: TRBJ2-2; D gene: TRBD2
CDR3 DNA: TGCAGCGTTTTTGTAACCGGGGAGCTGTTTTTT; CDR3 protein: CSVFVTGELFF; clone size: many; V gene: TRBV29-1; J gene: TRBJ2-2; D gene: NA
CDR3 DNA: TGCGCCAGCAGCGGAGGGTTACAAGAGACCCAGTACTTC; CDR3 protein: CASSGGLQETQYF; clone size: many; V gene: TRBV5-1; J gene: TRBJ2-5; D gene: NA
CDR3 DNA: TGCGCCAGCAGCCCCCACGGGACAGCCGGAGAGACCCAGTACTTC; CDR3 protein: CASSPHGTAGETQYF; clone size: once; V gene: TRBV5-1; J gene: TRBJ2-5; D gene: TRBD1
CDR3 DNA: TGCGCCAGCAGCTCCCTGACCCCCGGGAGCTATGGCTACACCTTC; CDR3 protein: CASSSLTPGSYGYTF; clone size: once; V gene: TRBV5-1; J gene: TRBJ1-2; D gene: NA
CDR3 DNA: TGTGCCAGCAGCCGGGACTTCCTAACCTACGAGCAGTACTTC; CDR3 protein: CASSRDFLTYEQYF; clone size: NA; V gene: TRBV25-1; J gene: TRBJ2-7; D gene: NA
CDR3 DNA: TGTGCCAGCAGTGACCCCAGAAATGAGCAGTTCTTC; CDR3 protein: CASSDPRNEQFF; clone size: NA; V gene: TRBV2; J gene: TRBJ2-1; D gene: NA
CDR3 DNA: TGTGCCAGCACCAAAGGACAAGGGTTAGATACGCAGTATTTT; CDR3 protein: CASTKGQGLDTQYF; clone size: NA; V gene: TRBV12-3/TRBV12-4; J gene: TRBJ2-3; D gene: NA